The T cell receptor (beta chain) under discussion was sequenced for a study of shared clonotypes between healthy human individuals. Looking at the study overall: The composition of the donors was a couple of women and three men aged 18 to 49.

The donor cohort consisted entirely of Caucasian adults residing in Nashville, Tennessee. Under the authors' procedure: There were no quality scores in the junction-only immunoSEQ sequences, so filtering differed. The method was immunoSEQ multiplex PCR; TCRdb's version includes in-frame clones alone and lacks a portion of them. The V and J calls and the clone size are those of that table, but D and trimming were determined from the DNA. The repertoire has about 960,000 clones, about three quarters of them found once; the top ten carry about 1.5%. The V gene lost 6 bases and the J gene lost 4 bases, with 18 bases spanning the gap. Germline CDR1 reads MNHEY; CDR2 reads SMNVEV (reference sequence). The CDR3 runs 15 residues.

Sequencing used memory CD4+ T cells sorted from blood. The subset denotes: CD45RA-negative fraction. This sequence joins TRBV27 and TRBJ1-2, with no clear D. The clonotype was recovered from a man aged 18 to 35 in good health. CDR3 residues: CASSPLDRPTYGYTF. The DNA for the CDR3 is TGTGCCAGCAGCCCATTGGACCGCCCAACCTATGGCTACACCTTC.